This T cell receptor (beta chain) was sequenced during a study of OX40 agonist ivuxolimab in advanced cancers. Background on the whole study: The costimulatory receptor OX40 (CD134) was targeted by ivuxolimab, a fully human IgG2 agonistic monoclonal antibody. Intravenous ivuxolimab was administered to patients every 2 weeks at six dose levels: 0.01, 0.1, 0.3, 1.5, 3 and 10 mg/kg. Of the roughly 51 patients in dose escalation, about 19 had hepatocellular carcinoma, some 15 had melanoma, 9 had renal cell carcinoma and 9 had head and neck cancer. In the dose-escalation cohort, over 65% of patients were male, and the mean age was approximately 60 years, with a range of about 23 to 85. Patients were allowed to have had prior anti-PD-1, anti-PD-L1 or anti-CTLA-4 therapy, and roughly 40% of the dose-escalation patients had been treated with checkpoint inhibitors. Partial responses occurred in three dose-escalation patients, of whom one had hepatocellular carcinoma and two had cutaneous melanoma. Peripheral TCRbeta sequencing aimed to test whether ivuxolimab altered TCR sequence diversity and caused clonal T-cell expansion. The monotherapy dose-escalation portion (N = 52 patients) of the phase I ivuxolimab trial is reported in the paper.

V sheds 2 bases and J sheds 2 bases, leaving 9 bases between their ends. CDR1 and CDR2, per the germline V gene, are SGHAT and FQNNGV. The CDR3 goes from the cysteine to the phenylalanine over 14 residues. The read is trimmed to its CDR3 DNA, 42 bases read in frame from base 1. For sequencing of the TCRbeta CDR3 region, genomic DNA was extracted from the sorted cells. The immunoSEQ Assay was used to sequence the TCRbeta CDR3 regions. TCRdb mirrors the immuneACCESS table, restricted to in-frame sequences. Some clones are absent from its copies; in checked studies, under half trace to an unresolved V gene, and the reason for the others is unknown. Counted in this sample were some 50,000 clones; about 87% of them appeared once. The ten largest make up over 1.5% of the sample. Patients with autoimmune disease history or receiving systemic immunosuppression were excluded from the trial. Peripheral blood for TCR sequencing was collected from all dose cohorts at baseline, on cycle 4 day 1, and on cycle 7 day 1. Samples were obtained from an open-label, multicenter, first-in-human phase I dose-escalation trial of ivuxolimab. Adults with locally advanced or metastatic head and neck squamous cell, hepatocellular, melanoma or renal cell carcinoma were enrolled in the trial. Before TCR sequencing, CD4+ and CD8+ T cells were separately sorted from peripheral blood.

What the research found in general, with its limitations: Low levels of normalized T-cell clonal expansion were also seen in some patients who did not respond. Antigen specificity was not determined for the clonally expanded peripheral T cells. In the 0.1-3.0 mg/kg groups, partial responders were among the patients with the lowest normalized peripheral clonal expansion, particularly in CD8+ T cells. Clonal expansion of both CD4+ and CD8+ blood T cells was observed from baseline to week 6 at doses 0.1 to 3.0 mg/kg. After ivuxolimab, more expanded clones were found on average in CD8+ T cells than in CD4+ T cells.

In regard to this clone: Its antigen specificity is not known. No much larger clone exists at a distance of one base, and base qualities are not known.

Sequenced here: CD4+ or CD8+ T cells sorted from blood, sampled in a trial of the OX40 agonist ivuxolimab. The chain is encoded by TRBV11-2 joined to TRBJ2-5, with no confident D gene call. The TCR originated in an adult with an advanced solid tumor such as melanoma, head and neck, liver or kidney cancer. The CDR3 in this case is CASSLTNQQETQYF. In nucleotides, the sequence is TGTGCCAGCAGCTTAACTAACCAGCAAGAGACCCAGTACTTC.